The 31 T cell receptor beta chains below all came from one sample that was sequenced in a study of T cells in Graves' hyperthyroidism and ophthalmopathy (dated by TCRdb to about 2019). The library was built by means of multiplex PCR. The instrument was an Illumina HiSeq 2000. TCR beta CDR3 regions were amplified from RNA transcripts. The first round of RT-PCR for the TCR CDR3 was performed with the HTBI primer set and the Qiagen OneStep RT-PCR kit. TCRdb itself trimmed the public reads at Q25 with fastp, ran MiXCR and retained productive beta chains. CDR3 protein duplicates are merged, each entry listing the most common genes and DNA. The table for this sample lists 400,000 to 500,000 distinct CDR3 sequences; approximately 15% of them were counted only once. The ten top clones hold around 17% of the sample. Sample: blood. The origin of the receptors is a young woman with Graves' hyperthyroidism.

This sequence joins TRBV11-2 and TRBJ2-3; D is undetermined. The CDR3 is 15 residues long. Germline V gene sequence: CDR1 SGHAT, CDR2 FQNNGV. The V and J ends lost 1 base and 4 bases respectively, with 12 bases between them. CDR3 region: CASSLAEERADTQYF. Here the CDR3 DNA reads TGTGCCAGCAGCTTAGCGGAAGAGAGAGCAGATACGCAGTATTTT.

This clonotype was counted at least ten times. V usage is TRBV12-3 or TRBV12-4 and J usage is TRBJ2-1; a weak D match, TRBD1 (6 bases). There are 15 residues in the CDR3. V dropped 6 bases and J dropped 0 bases, with 12 bases sitting between them. DNA of the CDR3: TGTGCCAGCAGGAGACAGGTTAGCTCCTACAATGAGCAGTTCTTC. As protein: CASRRQVSSYNEQFF.

DNA of the CDR3: TGTGCCAGCAGCCCGGCCGGGGGGGCCCAGTACTTC. Amino acid sequence: CASSPAGGAQYF. The gene calls are TRBV5-6 and TRBJ2-5, with 8 positions matching TRBD2. The CDR3 spans 12 residues. The trim removed 4 bases at V and 9 bases at J, leaving 5 bases unmatched. The V gene's germline CDR1 is SGHDT and CDR2 YYEEEE.

This clonotype was observed many times. The chain combines TRBV7-9 with TRBJ2-7, with D perhaps matching TRBD1 (6 bases). The CDR3 is 14 residues long. V was trimmed by 1 base and J by 2 bases, leaving 9 bases between them. CDR1 and CDR2 (germline): SEHNR, FQNEAQ (reference sequence). The CDR3 DNA reads as TGTGCCAGCAGCTTAGGGCGACAGGCCTACGAGCAGTACTTC. As protein: CASSLGRQAYEQYF.

This clonotype was recorded many times. This chain links TRBV19 with TRBJ1-1; the D is unclear. Germline V gene data show CDR1 as LNHDA and CDR2 as SQIVND (reference sequence). V lost 8 bases, J lost 3 bases, and 13 bases lay in between. This CDR3 has 13 amino acids. The CDR3 loop is CASELGGDTEAFF. The CDR3 region has the DNA TGTGCCAGTGAATTGGGCGGGGACACTGAAGCTTTCTTT.

Comments on this clonotype: This may stem from a read error, because a much larger clone lies one nucleotide away. The rearrangement joins TRBV6-2 or TRBV6-3 to TRBJ2-5; D is perhaps TRBD1 or TRBD2 (5 bases each). V lost 4 bases and J lost 5, with 17 bases in between. The CDR3 spans 15 residues. Germline CDR1 and CDR2: MNHEY and SVGEGT. CDR3 nucleotide sequence: TGTGCCAGCAGTTCCCGGGACGGAGAGTTCGAGACCCAGTACTTC. As protein: CASSSRDGEFETQYF.

In this sample, this clonotype turned up many times. The genes are TRBV10-2 and TRBJ2-7; 11 bases agree with TRBD2. The CDR3 spans 13 residues. The germline CDR1 and CDR2 sequences are WSHSY and SAAADI. Trimming took 10 bases from V and 3 from J; bases not matched to a gene: 5. CDR3 sequence: CATGTSGYYEQYV. In DNA, the CDR3 is TGCGCCACCGGGACTAGCGGCTACTACGAGCAGTACGTC.

This clonotype was observed at least ten times. The chain uses TRBV12-3 or TRBV12-4 and TRBJ2-7, with D perhaps matching TRBD1 or TRBD2 (5 bases each). This CDR3 is built from 15 residues. The V and J ends lost 5 bases and 2 bases respectively, with 16 bases between them. CDR3: CASSRPRDGTYEQYF. The CDR3, as DNA: TGTGCCAGCAGTAGGCCCCGGGACGGTACCTACGAGCAGTACTTC.

This clonotype has at least ten counts. The chain links TRBV2 to TRBJ2-3, with D unclear. The CDR3 sequence is 16 residues long. Germline V CDR1 and CDR2: SNHLY, FYNNEI. The V and J ends lost 7 bases and 2 bases respectively, with 19 bases between them. This chain's CDR3 is CASNRTVLNPTDTQYF. The DNA for the CDR3 is TGTGCCAGCAACCGCACAGTCCTTAACCCCACAGATACGCAGTATTTT.

The chain carries TRBV19 and TRBJ2-5, with no clear D. V was trimmed by 3 bases and J by 14 bases, leaving 13 bases between them. This CDR3 is 11 amino acids long. Germline-derived CDR1 and CDR2 are LNHDA and SQIVND (reference sequence). The CDR3 nucleotides are TGTGCCAGTAGTATGGTTTGGCAGGTCTACTTC. Protein sequence: CASSMVWQVYF.

Many counts were recorded for this clonotype. This chain joins TRBV7-8 and TRBJ2-3; a possible D gene is TRBD2 (7 bases). Germline V gives CDR1 SGHVS, CDR2 FQNEAQ. The CDR3 spans 17 residues. Trimming shortened V by 1 base and J by 4 bases, and 18 bases separated the two germline ends. Here the CDR3 reads CASSLEGGWGDADTQYF. The CDR3 DNA is TGTGCCAGCAGCTTAGAGGGGGGGTGGGGCGACGCAGATACGCAGTATTTT.

The chain uses TRBV12-3 or TRBV12-4 and TRBJ2-7; D is ambiguous. CDR3 length: 15 amino acids. V lost 5 bases to trimming and J lost 5 bases, with 19 bases between them. The CDR3 region has the DNA TGTGCCAGCAGTCGTATCATTGGGTTAGAGAACGAGCAGTACTTC. It is translated as CASSRIIGLENEQYF.

This clonotype was detected many times. The chain recombines TRBV28 with TRBJ1-2; 7 nucleotides line up with TRBD1. V was pared by 5 bases and J by 8 bases, with 8 bases of the junction left unmatched. Germline loops: CDR1 MDHEN, CDR2 SYDVKM. This CDR3 comprises 13 residues. CDR3 sequence (DNA): TGTGCCAGCAGTCGCTACAGGGGAGAGGGCTACACCTTC. Encoded protein: CASSRYRGEGYTF.

This clonotype was counted ten times or more. The V and J genes are TRBV9 and TRBJ1-3; a possible D gene is TRBD1 (5 bases). Germline loops: CDR1 SGDLS, CDR2 YYNGEE. Trimming took 0 bases from V and 2 from J, leaving 9 bases between them. The length of the CDR3 is 15 residues. The DNA for the CDR3 is TGTGCCAGCAGCGTAGGGGGGGTGGCTGGAAACACCATATATTTT. This gives the protein CASSVGGVAGNTIYF. Full variable domain (missing parts from reference TRBV9 and TRBJ1-3): DSGVTQTPKHLITATGQRVTLRCSPRSGDLSVYWYQQSLDQGLQFLIQYYNGEERAKGNILERFSAQQFPDLHSELNLSSLELGDSALYFCASSVGGVAGNTIYFGEGSWLTVV.

Concerning this clonotype itself: This clone may be a read error of a much larger clone one base away. The chain joins TRBV18 to TRBJ1-1, with 8 bases lining up with TRBD1. This CDR3 has 15 residues. Trimming took 4 bases from V and 4 from J; bases not matched to a gene: 8. Germline CDR1 and CDR2: KGHSH and LQKENI. CDR3 nucleotide sequence: TGTGCCAGCTCACTTCAGGGGGCGTGGGGCACTGAAGCTTTCTTT. Protein product: CASSLQGAWGTEAFF.

This sequence joins TRBV3-1 and TRBJ1-5, with 8 bases fitting TRBD1. V lost 0 bases to trimming and J lost 7 bases; unmatched junction nucleotides: 8. Germline lookup yields CDR1 LGHDT and CDR2 YNNKEL (reference sequence). The CDR3 has 16 amino acids. The CDR3 spells CASSQDDRGVRQPQHF. For the CDR3, the DNA is TGTGCCAGCAGCCAAGATGACAGGGGAGTTCGGCAGCCCCAGCATTTT.

This clonotype has ten or more counts. CDR3 loop: CASSLSQNYGYTF. The CDR3 nucleotides read TGTGCCAGCAGTTTATCCCAGAACTATGGCTACACCTTC. The chain employs TRBV27 and TRBJ1-2, with D hard to call. V lost 0 bases and J lost 2, with 4 bases in between. The germline CDR1 and CDR2 sequences are MNHEY and SMNVEV (reference sequence). The CDR3 is 13 amino acids.

The chain joins TRBV11-1 to TRBJ2-7, with D tentatively TRBD2 (6 bases). Germline V lookup: CDR1 SGHAT, CDR2 FQDESV (reference sequence). This CDR3 has 14 amino acids. CDR3 amino acids: CASSLVGSSCEQYV. CDR3 nucleotides: TGTGCCAGCAGCTTAGTCGGGAGCTCCTGCGAGCAGTACGTC.

This clonotype was counted ten times or more. This chain links TRBV30 with TRBJ1-2; TRBD1 matches 12 bases. CDR3 size: 14 residues. After removal of 4 bases from V and 7 bases from J, the junction contained 7 bases not matched to a gene. Looked up from germline, CDR1 is GTSNPN and CDR2 is SVGIG (reference sequence). CDR3 nucleotide sequence: TGTGCCTGGACTACCGGGACAGGGGGCCTTGGCTACACCTTC. Translated: CAWTTGTGGLGYTF.

This clonotype was detected a few times. This sequence joins TRBV3-1 and TRBJ2-1; TRBD2 might be the D (6 bases). The CDR3 totals 16 residues. CDR1 and CDR2 from the germline V gene are LGHDT and YNNKEL (reference sequence). V was clipped by 1 base and J by 4 bases, with 14 bases between them. The CDR3 DNA is TGTGCCAGCAGCCAAGGGGGCGGGACCTTATACAATGAGCAGTTCTTC. Protein sequence: CASSQGGGTLYNEQFF.

This clonotype was observed a few times. This chain links TRBV28 with TRBJ1-4, with 7 nucleotides matching TRBD1. This CDR3 has 14 amino acids. The germline V gene has CDR1 MDHEN and CDR2 SYDVKM. Trimming at V came to 6 bases and at J to 7 bases, leaving 8 bases not matched to a gene. The CDR3 region has the DNA TGTGCCAGCAGAGAGGGACAGCGAGGTGAAAAACTGTTTTTT. This encodes CASREGQRGEKLFF.

The CDR3 region has the DNA TGTGCCAGCAGAGGGACAGTGTCCGTCTACGAGCAGTACGTC. Amino acid sequence: CASRGTVSVYEQYV. The chain carries TRBV6-1 and TRBJ2-7, with 7 bases identical to TRBD1. Germline V gene lookup returns CDR1 MNHNS and CDR2 SASEGT. J lost 3 bases, V lost 6 bases, and 8 bases had no gene match. The CDR3 is 14 amino acids.

The chain uses TRBV4-1 and TRBJ2-7; 8 bases map to TRBD2. The V gene's germline CDR1 is MGHRA and CDR2 YSYEKL. The CDR3 spans 20 residues. J was trimmed by 0 bases and V by 0 bases; bases with no gene match: 16. CDR3 DNA sequence: TGCGCCAGCAGCCAAGAGGATCGACAGGTCGTAGCGGGACTCTCCTACGAGCAGTACTTC. Translated, it gives CASSQEDRQVVAGLSYEQYF.

This clonotype turned up a few times. The chain couples TRBV28 to TRBJ2-1; 11 positions agree with TRBD2. Germline values: CDR1 MDHEN, CDR2 SYDVKM. This CDR3 comprises 18 residues. With V trimmed by 0 bases and J by 4 bases, 8 bases remained unmatched. The CDR3 sequence: CASSLWGLTSGVYNEQFF. CDR3 nucleotide sequence: TGTGCCAGCAGTTTATGGGGGCTGACTAGCGGGGTATACAATGAGCAGTTCTTC. Full variable domain (remainder filled in from reference TRBV28 and TRBJ2-1): DVKVTQSSRYLVKRTGEKVFLECVQDMDHENMFWYRQDPGLGLRLIYFSYDVKMKEKGDIPEGYSVSREKKERFSLILESASTNQTSMYLCASSLWGLTSGVYNEQFFGPGTRLTVL.

In its sample, this clonotype was seen many times. The CDR3 sequence is CASSPGQGITDTQYF. In DNA, the CDR3 is TGTGCCAGCAGCCCGGGACAGGGGATCACAGATACGCAGTATTTT. J is TRBJ2-3 and V is TRBV11-3, with 10 bases fitting TRBD1. The CDR3 has 15 residues. With 5 bases clipped from V and 2 bases from J, the junction kept 4 bases outside the gene matches. Germline V gives CDR1 SGHNT, CDR2 YENEEA.

Comment on this clonotype: A much larger clone lies a single base off, so this may be a read error. The gene calls are TRBV2 and TRBJ2-3; D is perhaps TRBD1 (6 bases). The germline CDR1 and CDR2 sequences are SNHLY and FYNNEI. The CDR3 is made up of 15 amino acids. The CDR3 region is CASRDLGTATGTQYF. CDR3 coding DNA: TGTGCCAGCAGAGATTTGGGGACCGCGACAGGTACGCAGTATTTT.

The sample holds a few counts of this clonotype. The V and J genes are TRBV6-2 or TRBV6-3 and TRBJ1-1; perhaps TRBD1 as D (5 bases). Germline assignment: CDR1 MNHEY and CDR2 SVGEGT. The CDR3 is 11 residues long. Trimming cost V 6 bases and J 11 bases, with 13 bases left between them. CDR3 DNA sequence: TGTGCCAGCAGCGATGGGGGAGGGGCTTTCTTT. Translated: CASSDGGGAFF.

This clonotype was seen more than once but under ten times. The chain joins TRBV9 to TRBJ2-3, with TRBD1 matching 7 bases. This CDR3 region has 16 residues. V lost 4 bases, J lost 2 bases, and 10 bases stayed unmatched. Germline CDR1 and CDR2: SGDLS and YYNGEE. The DNA of the CDR3 is TGTGCCAGCAGCTTGGGACAGTCAATAAACACAGATACGCAGTATTTT. Its protein product is CASSLGQSINTDTQYF.

This clonotype has only one observation. A clone one base away is much larger, so this may be a read error. V is TRBV14 and J is TRBJ1-2; 7 nucleotides align to TRBD1. The CDR3 totals 15 residues. The junction had 11 bases not matched to a gene; V was cut back by 1 base and J by 9 bases. The germline CDR1 and CDR2 sequences are SGHDN and FVKESK. CDR3 bases: TGTGCCAGCAGCCAAGGCATTGGGACAGCATATAGCTACACCTTC. Translated: CASSQGIGTAYSYTF.

This clonotype has a count of ten or more. V is TRBV11-2 and J is TRBJ1-4; D is ambiguous. The CDR3 sequence is 15 residues long. In germline, CDR1 is SGHAT, CDR2 FQNNGV. V dropped 6 bases and J dropped 6 bases, with 17 bases sitting between them. The DNA for the CDR3 is TGTGCCAGCAGGGTCAAGGGAGTAATTTATGAAAAACTGTTTTTT. It translates to CASRVKGVIYEKLFF.

This clonotype was observed many times. This sequence joins TRBV2 and TRBJ1-1; TRBD1 matches at 7 bases. CDR1 is SNHLY, CDR2 FYNNEI, per germline. The CDR3 consists of 17 residues. V lost 0 bases and J lost 4; bases outside the gene matches: 11. In nucleotides, the CDR3 is TGTGCCAGCAGTGAAGCCCCGACAGGGCTGAGGCTCACTGAAGCTTTCTTT. Its translation: CASSEAPTGLRLTEAFF.